A single sample is the source of the 27 T cell receptor beta chains below, sequenced in a study of CD8+ T cells in alopecia areata. Treatment: oral pan-JAK inhibitor, 5-10 mg twice daily. Lesional scalp punch biopsies and peripheral blood came from alopecia areata patients. Once RNA had been extracted, it was reverse transcribed into cDNA to act as the sequencing template. Data came from immunoSEQ multiplex PCR; TCRdb stores just in-frame clones and leaves some out. The sample holds about 13,000 clones; 55% to 80% are singletons and the top ten take 5.5% to 8.5%. The sample here was skin, taken at week 4, from a patient treated with tofacitinib. All receptors derive from a human donor with alopecia areata.

In the case of this clone: One junction end does not reproduce the germline sequence, and a read error may be involved. The rearrangement uses TRBV5-6 and TRBJ2-7, with 7 bases identical to TRBD1. The CDR3 is made up of 15 amino acids. Looked up from germline, CDR1 is SGHDT and CDR2 is YYEEEE. CDR3 sequence: CASTLQGDTSYEQYF. The CDR3 region has the DNA TGTGCCAGCACCTTGCAGGGGGACACCTCCTACGAGCAGTACTTC.

This clone showed up just a few times. This chain joins TRBV5-6 and TRBJ2-5; D ambiguous. The V and J ends lost 1 base and 10 bases respectively, with 11 bases between them. The CDR3 is made up of 12 amino acids. CDR1 SGHDT and CDR2 YYEEEE come from the germline V gene. The CDR3 spells CASSLRETSQYF. CDR3 bases: TGTGCCAGCAGCTTGAGGGAAACCAGCCAGTACTTC. The full variable domain, rest sourced from reference TRBV5-6 and TRBJ2-5, is DAGVTQSPTHLIKTRGQQVTLRCSPKSGHDTVSWYQQALGQGPQFIFQYYEEEERQRGNFPDRFSGHQFPNYSSELNVNALLLGDSALYLCASSLRETSQYFGPGTRLLVL.

The V call is TRBV6-5, the J call TRBJ2-1; 10 nucleotides match TRBD2. Germline CDR1 reads MNHEY; CDR2 reads SVGAGI. The CDR3 covers 15 residues. With 2 bases clipped from V and 10 bases from J, the junction kept 8 bases outside the gene matches. The CDR3 sequence: CASSYVAGGAGEQFF. In nucleotides, the CDR3 is TGTGCCAGCAGTTACGTAGCGGGGGGCGCGGGAGAGCAGTTCTTC.

This clone was observed a handful of times. The gene calls are TRBV4-3 and TRBJ1-4, with TRBD1 identical over 9 bases. The CDR3 consists of 15 residues. Germline assignment: CDR1 LGHNA and CDR2 YSLEER. Trimming cost V 1 base and J 8 bases; bases outside gene matches: 5. CDR3 sequence reads: CASSQGTGVGEKLFF. For the CDR3, the DNA is TGCGCCAGCAGCCAAGGGACAGGGGTAGGGGAAAAACTGTTTTTT.

The J gene is TRBJ1-6, the V gene TRBV18; 10 bases map to TRBD1. The germline gives CDR1 KGHSH, CDR2 LQKENI. With V trimmed by 2 bases and J by 8 bases, 3 bases remained unmatched. The CDR3 runs to 15 residues. The CDR3 region has the DNA TGTGCCAGCTCACCAATGGGGACAGGGGATTCACCCCTCCACTTT. It is translated as CASSPMGTGDSPLHF.

This chain connects TRBV6-6 to TRBJ2-7; D is unresolved. V dropped 2 bases and J dropped 2 bases, with 10 bases sitting between them. Germline V gene sequence: CDR1 MNHNY, CDR2 SVGAGI (reference sequence). The CDR3 spans 14 residues. The CDR3 loop reads CASSYTQVTYEQYF. The CDR3 coding sequence is TGTGCCAGCAGTTACACCCAGGTAACCTACGAGCAGTACTTC.

The V gene is TRBV10-3, the J gene TRBJ2-3; 8 bases are shared with TRBD1. The CDR3 runs to 15 residues. Germline V CDR1 and CDR2: ENHRY, SYGVKD. V dropped 6 bases and J dropped 5; count of bases not matched to a gene: 10. The CDR3 region has the DNA TGTGCCATCAGAAAGGCAGGGGGCTTGGGAGATACGCAGTATTTT. It is translated as CAIRKAGGLGDTQYF.

The rearrangement uses TRBV18 and TRBJ2-2, with 10 bases identical to TRBD1. The V gene's germline CDR1 is KGHSH and CDR2 LQKENI. This CDR3 region has 16 residues. V dropped 4 bases and J dropped 4; count of bases not matched to a gene: 6. The CDR3 protein is CASSHRDRGGTGELFF. In DNA form, the CDR3 reads TGTGCCAGCTCACACCGGGACAGGGGCGGCACCGGGGAGCTGTTTTTT. Looking up the rest from reference TRBV18 and TRBJ2-2 gives the full variable domain: NAGVMQNPRHLVRRRGQEARLRCSPMKGHSHVYWYRQLPEEGLKFMVYLQKENIIDESGMPKERFSAEFPKEGPSILRIQQVVRGDSAAYFCASSHRDRGGTGELFFGEGSRLTVL.

This chain joins TRBV5-6 and TRBJ1-6; perhaps TRBD1 as D (5 bases). V lost 0 bases, J lost 8 bases, and 15 bases lay in between. From germline, CDR1 is SGHDT and CDR2 YYEEEE. The CDR3 has 16 residues. In DNA form, the CDR3 reads TGTGCCAGCAGCTTGGGTAGCAGGGAATGGTATTCACCCCTCCACTTT. It yields the protein CASSLGSREWYSPLHF.

This chain connects TRBV21-1 to TRBJ1-1; TRBD1, the D gene given by the table, was not confirmed from the DNA. TRBV21-1 is a listed pseudogene. The CDR3 loop spans 13 amino acids. The CDR3 loop reads CASRITPNTEAFF. Written as DNA, the CDR3 is TGTGCCAGCAGGATAACACCGAACACTGAAGCTTTCTTT.

CDR3 sequence: CASSLWLAGYTDTQYF. In DNA, the CDR3 is TGTGCCAGCAGCTTATGGCTAGCGGGGTACACAGATACGCAGTATTTT. This rearrangement joins TRBV7-2 to TRBJ2-3, with TRBD2 matching over 9 bases. V trimming: 2 bases; J trimming: 2 bases; junction bases outside the gene matches: 5. The CDR3 has 16 amino acids. Looked up from germline, CDR1 is SGHTA and CDR2 is FQGNSA.

This clone was seen only once. V usage is TRBV5-8 and J usage is TRBJ2-5; D remains unclear. This CDR3 contains 15 residues. Germline V gene sequence: CDR1 SGHTS, CDR2 YDEGEE. V shed 0 bases and J shed 13 bases, with 22 bases lying between them. CDR3 DNA sequence: TGTGCCAGCAGCTTGGCCGAGTTTATGGTCTTCGGATGGTACTTC. It specifies CASSLAEFMVFGWYF.

The rearrangement joins TRBV6-5 to TRBJ2-7; D tentatively fits TRBD1 or TRBD2 (5 bases each). Per the germline V gene, CDR1 is MNHEY and CDR2 is SVGAGI. The CDR3 spans 15 residues. Deletions cut 5 bases from V and 5 bases from J, with 19 bases between. CDR3 loop: CASSHARVGDDEQYF. Here the CDR3 DNA reads TGTGCCAGCAGTCACGCCCGGGTTGGGGACGACGAGCAGTACTTC.

This rearrangement joins TRBV2 to TRBJ2-5; no clear D gene. CDR1 and CDR2 from the germline V gene are SNHLY and FYNNEI. V was shortened by 10 bases and J by 1 base, with 13 bases between the two germline ends. The CDR3 has 13 residues. The CDR3 DNA reads as TGTGCCACTAAAGGGCACCTCCAAGAGACCCAGTACTTC. Translation gives CATKGHLQETQYF.

V usage is TRBV4-2 and J usage is TRBJ1-4, with no clear D. Trimming took 0 bases from V and 8 from J, leaving 7 bases between them. Germline CDR1 reads LGHNA; CDR2 reads YNFKEQ. The CDR3 is 13 residues long. Here the CDR3 reads CASSQDTFEKLFF. For the CDR3, the DNA is TGTGCCAGCAGCCAAGACACTTTCGAAAAACTGTTTTTT.

In its sample, this clone was seen once. The genes are TRBV6-1 and TRBJ2-4, with D unclear. Trimming stripped 7 bases from V and 0 bases from J, with 7 bases between. CDR1 and CDR2 (germline): MNHNS, SASEGT. The CDR3 loop spans 13 amino acids. In nucleotides, the CDR3 is TGTGCCAGCATGTGGCTAGCCAAAAACATTCAGTACTTC. Encoded protein: CASMWLAKNIQYF.

The rearrangement links TRBV11-3 to TRBJ2-5; D is unclear. The CDR3 covers 12 residues. V gave up 1 base and J gave up 7 bases, with 7 bases separating them. Germline CDR1 is SGHNT and CDR2 is YENEEA. Here the CDR3 DNA reads TGTGCCAGCAGCTTAGGGCGCGGGACCCAGTACTTC. Its protein product is CASSLGRGTQYF.

The chain couples TRBV6-5 to TRBJ1-6, with TRBD1 identical over 9 bases. Losses at the gene ends were 2 bases for V and 7 bases for J; bases not matched to a gene: 0. Germline CDR1 is MNHEY and CDR2 is SVGAGI. The CDR3 contains 14 residues. The CDR3 region is CASSYGTGNSPLHF. The CDR3 DNA is TGTGCCAGCAGTTACGGGACAGGGAATTCACCCCTCCACTTT.

V and J are TRBV6-9 and TRBJ1-1, with 7 positions matching TRBD1. Germline lookup yields CDR1 MNHGY and CDR2 SVAAGI. V lost 6 bases to trimming and J lost 3 bases; unmatched junction nucleotides: 10. The length of the CDR3 is 15 residues. The CDR3 region has the DNA TGTGCCAGCAGGCTATGGACAGGTTATGACACTGAAGCTTTCTTT. Its protein is CASRLWTGYDTEAFF.

The chain recombines TRBV7-2 with TRBJ2-7, with D possibly being TRBD1 (6 bases). V lost 0 bases and J 0 bases, leaving 9 bases between the germline ends. The CDR3 totals 15 residues. Per the germline V gene, CDR1 is SGHTA and CDR2 is FQGNSA. CDR3 DNA sequence: TGTGCCAGCAGCTTAGCGGTAGGGGGCTCCTACGAGCAGTACTTC. Residues: CASSLAVGGSYEQYF.

This chain links TRBV5-1 with TRBJ2-7; no clear D. Germline V gene lookup returns CDR1 SGHRS and CDR2 YFSETQ. Trimming left V 2 bases short and J 3 bases short, with 3 bases between. The CDR3 totals 11 residues. The CDR3 DNA reads as TGCGCCAGCAGCTTACACTACGAGCAGTACTTC. Translation: CASSLHYEQYF.

This chain connects TRBV12-2 to TRBJ1-1. TRBV12-2 is a documented pseudogene. The CDR3 is made up of 12 amino acids. The CDR3 is CASRLANTEAFF. The CDR3 bases are TGTGCAAGTCGCTTAGCAAACACTGAAGCTTTCTTT.

The chain couples TRBV4-2 to TRBJ2-1, with 11 positions matching TRBD2. This CDR3 has 16 amino acids. With 1 base clipped from V and 4 bases from J, the junction kept 3 bases outside the gene matches. In germline, CDR1 is LGHNA, CDR2 YNFKEQ. Here the CDR3 reads CASSQASSGGYNEQFF. In DNA, the CDR3 is TGTGCCAGCAGCCAAGCATCTAGCGGGGGGTACAATGAGCAGTTCTTC.

The rearrangement joins TRBV6-7 to TRBJ1-2, with 9 nucleotides matching TRBD1. TRBV6-7 is identified as an open reading frame with a role that is uncertain. This CDR3 has 15 residues. V trimming: 0 bases; J trimming: 12 bases; junction bases outside the gene matches: 11. CDR3 DNA sequence: TGTGCCAGCAGTTACTCCTCTTCCGGGACAGGGTTTCACACCTTC. Protein sequence: CASSYSSSGTGFHTF.

This clone occurred once. The V call is TRBV6-1, the J call TRBJ1-1; no reliable D call. From germline, CDR1 is MNHNS and CDR2 SASEGT. This CDR3 has 15 residues. V lost 6 bases and J lost 2, with 16 bases in between. CDR3 protein: CASRTSWGRNTEAFF. DNA of the CDR3: TGTGCCAGCAGGACGAGCTGGGGTCGAAACACTGAAGCTTTCTTT.

The V gene is TRBV11-2, the J gene TRBJ2-7, with TRBD2 matching 10 bases. V dropped 2 bases and J dropped 3; count of bases not matched to a gene: 4. Looked up from germline, CDR1 is SGHAT and CDR2 is FQNNGV. CDR3 length: 15 residues. This chain's CDR3 is CASSLSSGGDYEQYF. The CDR3 nucleotides read TGTGCCAGCAGCTTATCTAGCGGGGGCGACTACGAGCAGTACTTC.

This clone was counted a single time. The genes are TRBV7-8 and TRBJ2-1; D is possibly TRBD2 (6 bases). V was pared by 5 bases and J by 0 bases, with 17 bases between. CDR1 and CDR2 (germline): SGHVS, FQNEAQ. This CDR3 comprises 17 residues. CDR3 DNA sequence: TGTGCCAGCAGCCCAAAACTAGCTACCAGCTCCTACAATGAGCAGTTCTTC. It codes for CASSPKLATSSYNEQFF.